This T cell receptor beta chain derives from a study of metastatic and nonmetastatic thyroid tumors. Looking at the study overall: Repertoires from blood and tumor or nodule tissue of malignant and benign thyroid patients were compared. Study findings and constraints: Reportedly, malignant thyroid tumors had significantly higher TCR beta diversity than benign nodules, in blood and tumor.

Turning to this clone: The antigen is undetermined.

Nobody among the patients had been given any treatment before thyroid surgery. The ends were cut back, 1 base at V and 7 bases at J, with 17 bases in the middle. The CDR3 totals 17 residues. Germline-derived CDR1 and CDR2 are LGHDT and YNNKEL (reference sequence). Under the authors' procedure: Across clinicopathological groups, CDR3 differences served as the basis for building a distant-metastasis classifier for papillary thyroid cancer. Via MiXCR, TCRdb re-called the PCR reads. TCRdb's processing, not the authors' own work, is the source of the V and J calls. The sample carries roughly 14,000 clones, 20% to 30% recorded once.

The receptor was isolated from a female donor with papillary thyroid cancer or a benign thyroid nodule (not recorded which). Some clones in this sample may be carry-over from other donors' samples. The J gene is TRBJ1-6, the V gene TRBV3-1, with D maybe TRBD1 (5 bases). The sequencing input was tumor tissue. The CDR3 nucleotides are TGTGCCAGCAGCCAAGGTATAGCGGGACCGATAAATTCACCCCTCCACTTT. It encodes CASSQGIAGPINSPLHF.